The clone carrying this T cell receptor (beta chain) was counted many times. At one boundary the junction diverges from the germline segment, which might be a read error. This sample is part of a study of neurological immune-mediated disorders. Using its own MiXCR run on the 5' RACE reads, TCRdb lists one record per CDR3 protein. The sample holds tens of thousands of distinct CDR3 sequences, roughly 2.5% seen once. This CDR3 has 15 residues. The germline V gene encodes CDR1 SGDLS and CDR2 YYNGEE. What was sequenced was PBMCs. The chain carries TRBV9 and TRBJ1-5, with D perhaps matching TRBD1 (5 bases). The source is a man over 45 with multiple sclerosis. CDR3 sequence: CASSVRGVPGQPQNF. The CDR3 nucleotides read TGTGCCAGCAGCGTCCGGGGGGTCCCGGGGCAGCCCCAGAATTTT.